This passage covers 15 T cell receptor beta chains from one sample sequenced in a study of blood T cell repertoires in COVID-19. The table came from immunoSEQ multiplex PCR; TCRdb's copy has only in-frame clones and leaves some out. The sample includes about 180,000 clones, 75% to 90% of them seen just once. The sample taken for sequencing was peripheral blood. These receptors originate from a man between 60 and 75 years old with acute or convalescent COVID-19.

The CDR3 here is CASSYSRTVDTEAFF. Written as DNA, the CDR3 is TGTGCCAGCAGTTACTCTAGGACAGTGGACACTGAAGCTTTCTTT. This sequence joins TRBV6-6 and TRBJ1-1, with D possibly matching TRBD1 (6 bases). The length of the CDR3 is 15 residues. Germline lookup yields CDR1 MNHNY and CDR2 SVGAGI (reference sequence). Trimming removed 0 bases at V and 3 bases at J, with 11 bases between.

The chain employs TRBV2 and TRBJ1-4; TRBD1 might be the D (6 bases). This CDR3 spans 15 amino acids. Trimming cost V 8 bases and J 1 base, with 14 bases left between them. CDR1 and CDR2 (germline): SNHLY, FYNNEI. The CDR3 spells CASGPIGGTNEKLFF. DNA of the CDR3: TGTGCCAGCGGACCGATAGGGGGAACTAATGAAAAACTGTTTTTT. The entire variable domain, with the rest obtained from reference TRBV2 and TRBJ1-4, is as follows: EPEVTQTPSHQVTQMGQEVILRCVPISNHLYFYWYRQILGQKVEFLVSFYNNEISEKSEIFDDQFSVERPDGSNFTLKIRSTKLEDSAMYFCASGPIGGTNEKLFFGSGTQLSVL.

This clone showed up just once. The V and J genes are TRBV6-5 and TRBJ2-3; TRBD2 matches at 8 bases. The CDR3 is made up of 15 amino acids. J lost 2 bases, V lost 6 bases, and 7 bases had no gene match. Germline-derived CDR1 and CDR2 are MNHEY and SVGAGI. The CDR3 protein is CASRAGGPPTDTQYF. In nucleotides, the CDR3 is TGTGCCAGCAGGGCGGGGGGTCCCCCCACAGATACGCAGTATTTT.

CDR3 nucleotide sequence: TGTGCCAGCAGTCCGATCGCGGGACTAGCGGGAGATCAAGAGACCCAGTACTTC. Translation: CASSPIAGLAGDQETQYF. V gene TRBV28 combines with J gene TRBJ2-5, with 14 bases aligning to TRBD2. J was trimmed by 2 bases and V by 5 bases; bases with no gene match: 10. Germline V gene sequence: CDR1 MDHEN, CDR2 SYDVKM. There are 18 residues in the CDR3.

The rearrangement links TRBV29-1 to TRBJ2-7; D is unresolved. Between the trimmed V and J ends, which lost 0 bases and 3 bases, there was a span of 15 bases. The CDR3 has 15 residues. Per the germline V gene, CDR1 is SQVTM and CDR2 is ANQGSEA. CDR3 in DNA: TGCAGCGTTGAAGAGGTAGCTCCCGAGAACTACGAGCAGTACTTC. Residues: CSVEEVAPENYEQYF.

This CDR3 is CASSRESPEQYF. CDR3 bases: TGTGCCAGCAGCCGAGAGTCCCCCGAGCAGTACTTC. V is TRBV7-9 and J is TRBJ2-7, with no clear D. The germline CDR1 and CDR2 sequences are SEHNR and FQNEAQ (reference sequence). The CDR3 is 12 residues long. Trimming removed 5 bases from V and 6 bases from J, with 11 bases in between.

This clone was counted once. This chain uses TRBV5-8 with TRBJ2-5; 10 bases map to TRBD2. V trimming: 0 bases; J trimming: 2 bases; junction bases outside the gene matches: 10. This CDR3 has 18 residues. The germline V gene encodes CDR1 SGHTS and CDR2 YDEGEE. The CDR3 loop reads CASSLDSPSGSGQETQYF. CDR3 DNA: TGTGCCAGCAGCTTGGACTCCCCTAGCGGGAGCGGGCAAGAGACCCAGTACTTC.

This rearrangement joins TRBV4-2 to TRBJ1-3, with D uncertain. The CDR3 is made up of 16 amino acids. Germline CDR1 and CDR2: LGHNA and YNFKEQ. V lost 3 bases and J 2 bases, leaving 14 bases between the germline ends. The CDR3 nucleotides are TGTGCCAGCAGCCAGTTAGGCTTTGAGGCTGGAAACACCATATATTTT. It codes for CASSQLGFEAGNTIYF.

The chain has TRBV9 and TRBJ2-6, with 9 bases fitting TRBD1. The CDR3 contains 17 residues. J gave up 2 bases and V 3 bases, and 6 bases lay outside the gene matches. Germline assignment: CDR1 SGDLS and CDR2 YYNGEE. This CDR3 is CASSGSGTGTGANVLTF. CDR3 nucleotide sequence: TGTGCCAGCAGCGGCTCCGGGACAGGGACTGGGGCCAACGTCCTGACTTTC.

The CDR3 reads CASSEAANSPLHF. CDR3 nucleotide sequence: TGTGCCAGCAGTGAAGCCGCGAATTCACCCCTCCACTTT. V is TRBV6-1 and J is TRBJ1-6; D is uncertain. The CDR3 is 13 amino acids. Trimming shortened V by 0 bases and J by 7 bases, and 4 bases separated the two germline ends. The germline V gene encodes CDR1 MNHNS and CDR2 SASEGT.

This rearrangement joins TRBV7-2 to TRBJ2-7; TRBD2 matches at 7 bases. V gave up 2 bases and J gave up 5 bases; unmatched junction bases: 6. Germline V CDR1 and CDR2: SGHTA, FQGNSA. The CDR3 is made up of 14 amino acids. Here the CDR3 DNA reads TGTGCCAGCAGCTTAAGCGGGGCGGTCCACGAGCAGTACTTC. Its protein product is CASSLSGAVHEQYF.

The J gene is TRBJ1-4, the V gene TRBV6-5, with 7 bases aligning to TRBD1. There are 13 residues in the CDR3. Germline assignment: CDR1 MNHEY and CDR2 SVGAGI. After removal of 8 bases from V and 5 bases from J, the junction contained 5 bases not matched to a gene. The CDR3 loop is CASRGTVNEKLFF. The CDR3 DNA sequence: TGTGCCAGCCGCGGGACAGTAAATGAAAAACTGTTTTTT.

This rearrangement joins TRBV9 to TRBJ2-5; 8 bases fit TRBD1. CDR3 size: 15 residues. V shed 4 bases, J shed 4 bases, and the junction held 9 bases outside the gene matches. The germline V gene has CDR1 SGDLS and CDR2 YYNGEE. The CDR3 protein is CASSPSWTGRETQYF. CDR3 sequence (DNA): TGTGCCAGCAGCCCCTCCTGGACAGGGCGAGAGACCCAGTACTTC.

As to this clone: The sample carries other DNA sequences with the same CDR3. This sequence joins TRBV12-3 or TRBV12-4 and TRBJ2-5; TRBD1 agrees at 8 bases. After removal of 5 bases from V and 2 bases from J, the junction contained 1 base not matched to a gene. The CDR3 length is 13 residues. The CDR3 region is CASSGQGQETQYF. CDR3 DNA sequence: TGTGCCAGCAGTGGACAGGGTCAAGAGACCCAGTACTTC.

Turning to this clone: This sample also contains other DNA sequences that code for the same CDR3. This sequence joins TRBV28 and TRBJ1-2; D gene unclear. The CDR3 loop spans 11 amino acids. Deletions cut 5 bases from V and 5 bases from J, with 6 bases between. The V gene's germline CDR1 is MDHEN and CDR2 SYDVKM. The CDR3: CASSQNYGYTF. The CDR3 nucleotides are TGTGCCAGCAGTCAAAATTATGGCTACACCTTC.